Below are 20 T cell receptor beta chains sequenced from a single sample in a study of blood T cell repertoires in COVID-19 (dated by TCRdb to between 2020 and 2021). Libraries were constructed by the immunoSEQ multiplex PCR assay. TCRdb stores this immuneACCESS table with in-frame sequences only. Part of the clones is absent; in the studies checked, under half of the shortfall reflects unresolved V genes, and no reason is known for the rest. This sample gives 55,000 to 70,000 clones in total; 91% of them show up just once. The ten largest make up around 7% of the sample. Material for sequencing was peripheral blood. The origin of the receptors is a man aged 40-55 years with COVID-19, enrolled during active disease.

J is TRBJ2-3 and V is TRBV5-1, with TRBD2 matching over 11 bases. Trimming removed 0 bases from V and 2 bases from J; junction bases left unmatched: 5. Per the germline V gene, CDR1 is SGHRS and CDR2 is YFSETQ. The CDR3 consists of 17 residues. The CDR3 nucleotides read TGCGCCAGCAGCTTGGCCCTAGCGGGGGGACCCACAGATACGCAGTATTTT. Protein: CASSLALAGGPTDTQYF.

The J gene is TRBJ1-4, the V gene TRBV18; TRBD1 matches 11 bases. Germline CDR1 KGHSH, CDR2 LQKENI. The CDR3 extends over 16 amino acids. V dropped 4 bases and J dropped 7; count of bases not matched to a gene: 8. The CDR3 protein is CASSRGQGAGFEKLFF. In nucleotides, the CDR3 is TGTGCCAGCTCACGCGGACAGGGGGCGGGTTTTGAAAAACTGTTTTTT.

This clone was observed a handful of times. This chain uses TRBV30 with TRBJ1-2; 8 nucleotides align to TRBD1. Germline trimming cut 3 bases from V and 3 bases from J; bases unmatched to any gene: 3. The CDR3 has 13 residues. Germline V gives CDR1 GTSNPN, CDR2 SVGIG (reference sequence). The CDR3 here is CAWRLDRDYGYTF. CDR3 bases: TGTGCCTGGAGGTTGGACAGGGACTATGGCTACACCTTC.

The chain employs TRBV11-3 and TRBJ1-1; D call uncertain. The CDR3 is 14 amino acids. V was pared by 5 bases and J by 5 bases, with 15 bases between. Germline-derived CDR1 and CDR2 are SGHNT and YENEEA. The CDR3 region has the DNA TGTGCCAGCAGCGCCCGCGGGTCGGGGACTGAAGCTTTCTTT. Translated, it gives CASSARGSGTEAFF.

This clone was counted a single time. The chain is built from TRBV5-1 and TRBJ1-2; D uncertain. Germline lookup yields CDR1 SGHRS and CDR2 YFSETQ. Deletions cut 4 bases from V and 2 bases from J, with 9 bases between. This CDR3 comprises 13 residues. In DNA, the CDR3 is TGCGCCAGCAGCACGACATCAAACTATGGCTACACCTTC. It specifies CASSTTSNYGYTF.

This chain joins TRBV19 and TRBJ1-1; D perhaps matches TRBD1 (5 bases). The V gene's germline CDR1 is LNHDA and CDR2 SQIVND (reference sequence). This CDR3 is 14 amino acids long. Trimming shortened V by 11 bases and J by 2 bases, and 18 bases separated the two germline ends. The CDR3 is CACRGRRENTEAFF. For the CDR3, the DNA is TGTGCCTGCCGGGGGAGGAGGGAAAACACTGAAGCTTTCTTT. Full variable domain (rest looked up from reference TRBV19 and TRBJ1-1): DGGITQSPKYLFRKEGQNVTLSCEQNLNHDAMYWYRQDPGQGLRLIYYSQIVNDFQKGDIAEGYSVSREKKESFPLTVTSAQKNPTAFYLCACRGRRENTEAFFGQGTRLTVV.

The V and J genes are TRBV29-1 and TRBJ1-1; D is possibly TRBD1 (6 bases). The CDR3 runs 14 residues. Germline values: CDR1 SQVTM, CDR2 ANQGSEA. The V and J ends lost 6 bases and 1 base respectively, with 15 bases between them. The CDR3: CSVQNRVSNTEAFF. CDR3 nucleotides: TGCAGCGTCCAAAACAGGGTATCGAACACTGAAGCTTTCTTT.

This clone was recorded only once. The J gene is TRBJ2-5, the V gene TRBV30; 8 nucleotides agree with TRBD1. CDR3 length: 15 amino acids. Germline loops: CDR1 GTSNPN, CDR2 SVGIG (reference sequence). Unmatched junction bases numbered 9, after V lost 1 base and J lost 5 bases. For the CDR3, the DNA is TGTGCCTGGAGTGCAACCGGGACAGGAGGGGAGACCCAGTACTTC. The encoded protein is CAWSATGTGGETQYF.

The chain recombines TRBV29-1 with TRBJ2-3, with a possible D match to TRBD2 (6 bases). The germline gives CDR1 SQVTM, CDR2 ANQGSEA. This CDR3 contains 12 residues. V lost 7 bases to trimming and J lost 9 bases, with 17 bases between them. This chain's CDR3 is CSGLGGSRTQYF. CDR3 nucleotide sequence: TGCAGCGGACTAGGCGGTTCAAGGACGCAGTATTTT.

The chain employs TRBV18 and TRBJ1-5; the D gene is possibly TRBD1 (5 bases). Germline CDR1 KGHSH, CDR2 LQKENI. V lost 2 bases and J 6 bases, leaving 11 bases between the germline ends. CDR3 length equals 14 residues. CDR3 amino acids: CASSPAGEGQPQHF. Here the CDR3 DNA reads TGTGCCAGCTCACCAGCGGGGGAGGGTCAGCCCCAGCATTTT.

V and J are TRBV4-1 and TRBJ2-7; 8 bases align to TRBD1. Germline CDR1 is MGHRA and CDR2 is YSYEKL. The CDR3 loop spans 18 amino acids. V shed 1 base, J shed 0 bases, and the junction held 11 bases outside the gene matches. CDR3 region: CASSQGGTRDRSSYEQYF. CDR3 sequence (DNA): TGCGCCAGCAGCCAAGGAGGAACGCGGGACAGGAGCTCCTACGAGCAGTACTTC.

The chain joins TRBV6-1 to TRBJ2-4, with 10 positions matching TRBD2. The CDR3 has 18 residues. J was trimmed by 2 bases and V by 0 bases; bases with no gene match: 7. Germline-derived CDR1 and CDR2 are MNHNS and SASEGT. CDR3 region: CASSEARTSGASKNIQYF. The CDR3, as DNA: TGTGCCAGCAGTGAAGCGCGGACTAGCGGAGCATCCAAAAACATTCAGTACTTC.

This chain uses TRBV23-1 with TRBJ1-1; D is unclear. Being an ORF, TRBV23-1 has a function that is uncertain. Trimming stripped 2 bases from V and 1 base from J, with 8 bases between. The CDR3 contains 14 residues. CDR3 residues: CASSQATRNTEAFF. As DNA, the CDR3 is TGCGCCAGCAGTCAAGCGACACGGAACACTGAAGCTTTCTTT.

V gene TRBV5-6 combines with J gene TRBJ1-6, with a tentative D call TRBD1 (6 bases). Trimming removed 1 base from V and 6 bases from J, with 8 bases in between. Germline V gene data show CDR1 as SGHDT and CDR2 as YYEEEE. The CDR3 extends over 14 amino acids. Here the CDR3 DNA reads TGTGCCAGCAGCTTGACAGGGAGTAATTCACCCCTCCACTTT. Its translation is CASSLTGSNSPLHF.

The gene calls are TRBV30 and TRBJ1-5; D is perhaps TRBD1 (5 bases). V dropped 3 bases and J dropped 2 bases, with 8 bases sitting between them. Germline V lookup: CDR1 GTSNPN, CDR2 SVGIG (reference sequence). The CDR3 has 13 amino acids. Written as DNA, the CDR3 is TGTGCCTGGAGCCCACAGGGCAATCAGCCCCAGCATTTT. This codes for CAWSPQGNQPQHF.

There are many counts of this clone. J is TRBJ1-4 and V is TRBV24-1; a weak D match, TRBD1 (6 bases). CDR3 length: 17 amino acids. Germline V gene lookup returns CDR1 KGHDR and CDR2 SFDVKD. The V gene lost 3 bases and the J gene lost 2 bases, with 15 bases spanning the gap. CDR3 in amino acids: CATSDLNRERTNEKLFF. The CDR3 region has the DNA TGTGCCACCAGTGATCTAAACAGGGAACGGACTAATGAAAAACTGTTTTTT.

The rearrangement joins TRBV21-1 to TRBJ2-2; TRBD1, the table's D call, lacks a check against the DNA. TRBV21-1 is tagged as a pseudogene. This CDR3 spans 16 amino acids. Here the CDR3 DNA reads TGTGCCAGCAGCCAGGAGGGGGCAAAGAACACCGGGGAGCTGTTTTTT. Protein product: CASSQEGAKNTGELFF.

This rearrangement joins TRBV5-1 to TRBJ1-4; D remains ambiguous. The CDR3 totals 15 residues. The ends were cut back, 4 bases at V and 4 bases at J, with 14 bases in the middle. Germline CDR1 reads SGHRS; CDR2 reads YFSETQ. The CDR3 nucleotides read TGCGCCAGCAGCCCCCGGCGTAGCAATAATGAAAAACTGTTTTTT. It encodes CASSPRRSNNEKLFF.

The V and J genes are TRBV24-1 and TRBJ2-3, with TRBD2 matching over 13 bases. Germline CDR1 and CDR2: KGHDR and SFDVKD. J gave up 0 bases and V 2 bases, and 4 bases lay outside the gene matches. The CDR3 runs to 18 residues. The CDR3 DNA reads as TGTGCCACCAGTGATTCGGGACTAGCGGGGACTAGCACAGATACGCAGTATTTT. As protein: CATSDSGLAGTSTDTQYF.

This chain connects TRBV19 to TRBJ2-7; possible D gene TRBD1, 5 bases. V shed 5 bases and J shed 0 bases, with 11 bases lying between them. The CDR3 has 14 amino acids. The germline CDR1 and CDR2 sequences are LNHDA and SQIVND (reference sequence). The CDR3 sequence is CASSARAPSYEQYF. The CDR3 bases are TGTGCCAGTAGTGCCAGGGCCCCCTCCTACGAGCAGTACTTC.